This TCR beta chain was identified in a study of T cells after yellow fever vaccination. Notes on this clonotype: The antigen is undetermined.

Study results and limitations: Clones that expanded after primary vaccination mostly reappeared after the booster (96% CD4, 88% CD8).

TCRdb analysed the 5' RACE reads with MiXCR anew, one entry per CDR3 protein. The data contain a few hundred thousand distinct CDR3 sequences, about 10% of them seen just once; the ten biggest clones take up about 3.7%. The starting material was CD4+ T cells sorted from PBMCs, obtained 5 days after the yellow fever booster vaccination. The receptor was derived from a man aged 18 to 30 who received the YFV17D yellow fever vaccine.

This chain's CDR3 is CASSNSRDSPYEQYV. The DNA for the CDR3 is TGTGCCAGCAGTAACTCCCGGGACAGCCCCTACGAGCAGTACGTC. The chain has TRBV6-2 or TRBV6-3 and TRBJ2-7; the match to TRBD1 covers 7 bases. The CDR3 is made up of 15 amino acids. Germline loops: CDR1 MNHEY, CDR2 SVGEGT.